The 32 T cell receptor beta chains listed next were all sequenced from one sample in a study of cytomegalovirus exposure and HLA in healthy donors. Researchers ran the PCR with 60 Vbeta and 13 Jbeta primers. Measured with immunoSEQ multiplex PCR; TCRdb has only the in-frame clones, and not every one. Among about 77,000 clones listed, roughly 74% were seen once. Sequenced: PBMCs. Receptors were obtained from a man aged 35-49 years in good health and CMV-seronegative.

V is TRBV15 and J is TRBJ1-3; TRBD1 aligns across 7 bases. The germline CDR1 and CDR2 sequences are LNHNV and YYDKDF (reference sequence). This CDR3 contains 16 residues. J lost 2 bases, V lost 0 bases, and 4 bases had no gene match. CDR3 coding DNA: TGTGCCACCAGCAGAGAAAGGAGGGGGCCTGGAAACACCATATATTTT. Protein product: CATSRERRGPGNTIYF.

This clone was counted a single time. CDR3 region: CASRMGQGELYGYTF. The CDR3 DNA follows: TGCGCCAGCAGAATGGGACAGGGGGAGTTATATGGCTACACCTTC. V gene TRBV10-2 combines with J gene TRBJ1-2, with 11 bases that match TRBD1. Germline loops: CDR1 WSHSY, CDR2 SAAADI. V trimming: 6 bases; J trimming: 5 bases; junction bases outside the gene matches: 8. There are 15 residues in the CDR3.

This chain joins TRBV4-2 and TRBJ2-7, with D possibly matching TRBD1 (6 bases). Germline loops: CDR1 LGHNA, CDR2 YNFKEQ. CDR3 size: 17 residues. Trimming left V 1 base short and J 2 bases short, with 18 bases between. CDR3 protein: CASSQASRGQDPYEQYF. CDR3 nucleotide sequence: TGTGCCAGCAGCCAAGCGTCCAGGGGTCAGGACCCCTACGAGCAGTACTTC.

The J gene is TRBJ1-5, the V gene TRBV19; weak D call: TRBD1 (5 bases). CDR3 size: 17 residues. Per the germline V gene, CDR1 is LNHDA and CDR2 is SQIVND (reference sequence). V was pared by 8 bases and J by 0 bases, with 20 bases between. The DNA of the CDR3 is TGTGCCAGTGGGGGGACGCGGACTCAATATAGCAATCAGCCCCAGCATTTT. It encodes CASGGTRTQYSNQPQHF.

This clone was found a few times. The DNA for the CDR3 is TGTGCCACCGTAGAACAGGGTATCTCTGAAGCTTTCTTT. This translates into CATVEQGISEAFF. This chain links TRBV10-3 with TRBJ1-1; D may be TRBD1 (6 bases). Germline CDR1 ENHRY, CDR2 SYGVKD. This CDR3 has 13 amino acids. With 10 bases removed from V and 6 bases from J, the gap between germline ends came to 18 bases.

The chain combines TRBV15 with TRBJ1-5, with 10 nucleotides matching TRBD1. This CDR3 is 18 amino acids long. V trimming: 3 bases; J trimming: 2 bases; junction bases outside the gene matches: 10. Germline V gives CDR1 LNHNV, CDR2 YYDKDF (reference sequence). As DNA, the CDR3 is TGTGCCACCAGCAGTTTGGGACAGGGGACGGTGGGCAATCAGCCCCAGCATTTT. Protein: CATSSLGQGTVGNQPQHF. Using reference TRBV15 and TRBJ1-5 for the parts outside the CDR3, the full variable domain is DAMVIQNPRYQVTQFGKPVTLSCSQTLNHNVMYWYQQKSSQAPKLLFHYYDKDFNNEADTPDNFQSRRPNTSFCFLDIRSPGLGDTAMYLCATSSLGQGTVGNQPQHFGDGTRLSIL.

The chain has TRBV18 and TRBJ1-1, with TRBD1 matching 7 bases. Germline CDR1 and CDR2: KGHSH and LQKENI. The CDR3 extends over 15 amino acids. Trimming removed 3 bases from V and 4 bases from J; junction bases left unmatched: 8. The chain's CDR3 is CASSPGRWTGTEAFF. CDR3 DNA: TGTGCCAGCTCACCGGGACGGTGGACAGGCACTGAAGCTTTCTTT.

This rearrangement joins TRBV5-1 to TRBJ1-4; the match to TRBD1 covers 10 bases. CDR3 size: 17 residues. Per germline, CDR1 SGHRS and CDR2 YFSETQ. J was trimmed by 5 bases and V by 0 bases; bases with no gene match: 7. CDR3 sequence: CASSLGQGAVRNEKLFF. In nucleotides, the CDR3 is TGCGCCAGCAGCTTGGGACAGGGGGCGGTTAGGAATGAAAAACTGTTTTTT.

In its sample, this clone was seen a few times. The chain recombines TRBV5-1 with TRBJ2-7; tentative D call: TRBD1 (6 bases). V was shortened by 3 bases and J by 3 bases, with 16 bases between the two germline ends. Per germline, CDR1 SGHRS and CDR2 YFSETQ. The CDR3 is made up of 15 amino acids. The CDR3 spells CASSSTGSLDYEQYF. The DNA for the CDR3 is TGCGCCAGCAGCTCAACAGGGTCGTTGGACTACGAGCAGTACTTC.

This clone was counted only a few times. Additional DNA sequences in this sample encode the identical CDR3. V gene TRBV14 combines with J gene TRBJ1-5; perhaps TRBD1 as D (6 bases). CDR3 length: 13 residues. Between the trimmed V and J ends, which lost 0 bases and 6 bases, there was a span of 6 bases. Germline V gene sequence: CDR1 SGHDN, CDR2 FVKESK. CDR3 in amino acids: CASSQDRGQPQHF. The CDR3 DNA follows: TGTGCCAGCAGCCAAGACAGGGGTCAGCCCCAGCATTTT. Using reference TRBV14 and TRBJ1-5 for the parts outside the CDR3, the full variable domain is EAGVTQFPSHSVIEKGQTVTLRCDPISGHDNLYWYRRVMGKEIKFLLHFVKESKQDESGMPNNRFLAERTGGTYSTLKVQPAELEDSGVYFCASSQDRGQPQHFGDGTRLSIL.

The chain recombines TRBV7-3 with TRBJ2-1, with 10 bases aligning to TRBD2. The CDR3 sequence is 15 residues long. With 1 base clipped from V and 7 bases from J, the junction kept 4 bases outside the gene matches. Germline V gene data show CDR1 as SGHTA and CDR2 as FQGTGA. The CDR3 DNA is TGTGCCAGCAGCTTAAAGCGGGGGGGCCGTAATGAGCAGTTCTTC. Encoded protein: CASSLKRGGRNEQFF.

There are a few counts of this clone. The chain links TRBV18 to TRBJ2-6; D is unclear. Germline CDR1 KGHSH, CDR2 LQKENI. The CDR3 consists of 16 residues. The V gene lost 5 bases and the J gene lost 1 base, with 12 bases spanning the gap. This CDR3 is CASSKVTASGANVLTF. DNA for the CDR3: TGTGCCAGCTCAAAGGTAACAGCTTCTGGGGCCAACGTCCTGACTTTC.

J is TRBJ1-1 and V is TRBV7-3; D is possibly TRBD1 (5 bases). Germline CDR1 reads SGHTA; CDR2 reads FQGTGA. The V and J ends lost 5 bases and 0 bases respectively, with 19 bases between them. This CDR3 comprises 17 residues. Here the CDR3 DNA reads TGTGCCAGCAGCCGATTTTATGGGGGGAGGGTGAACACTGAAGCTTTCTTT. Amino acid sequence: CASSRFYGGRVNTEAFF.

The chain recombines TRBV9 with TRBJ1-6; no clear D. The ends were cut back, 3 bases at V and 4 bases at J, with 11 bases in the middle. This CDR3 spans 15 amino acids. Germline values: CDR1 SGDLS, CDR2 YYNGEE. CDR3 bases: TGTGCCAGCAGCGCCCAAAGAGAGTATAATTCACCCCTCCACTTT. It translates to CASSAQREYNSPLHF.

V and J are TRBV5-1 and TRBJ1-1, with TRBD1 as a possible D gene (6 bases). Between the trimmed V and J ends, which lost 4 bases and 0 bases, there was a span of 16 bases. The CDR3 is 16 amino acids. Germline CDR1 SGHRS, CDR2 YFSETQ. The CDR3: CASSEGLRDMNTEAFF. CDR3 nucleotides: TGCGCCAGCAGCGAAGGGTTAAGGGACATGAACACTGAAGCTTTCTTT.

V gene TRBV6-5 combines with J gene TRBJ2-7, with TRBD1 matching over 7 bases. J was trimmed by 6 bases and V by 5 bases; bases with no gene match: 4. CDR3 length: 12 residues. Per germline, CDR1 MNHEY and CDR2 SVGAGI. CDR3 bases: TGTGCCAGCAGTCCCACAGGGGCCGAGCAGTACTTC. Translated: CASSPTGAEQYF.

The CDR3: CASSLGGVSSSYNSPLHF. The CDR3 nucleotides are TGTGCCAGCAGCTTGGGGGGAGTGTCAAGCTCCTATAATTCACCCCTCCACTTT. This chain joins TRBV5-6 and TRBJ1-6; D remains ambiguous. Trimming left V 0 bases short and J 0 bases short, with 13 bases between. The CDR3 length is 18 residues. Germline V gene sequence: CDR1 SGHDT, CDR2 YYEEEE. The whole variable domain, remainder taken from reference TRBV5-6 and TRBJ1-6, is DAGVTQSPTHLIKTRGQQVTLRCSPKSGHDTVSWYQQALGQGPQFIFQYYEEEERQRGNFPDRFSGHQFPNYSSELNVNALLLGDSALYLCASSLGGVSSSYNSPLHFGNGTRLTVT.

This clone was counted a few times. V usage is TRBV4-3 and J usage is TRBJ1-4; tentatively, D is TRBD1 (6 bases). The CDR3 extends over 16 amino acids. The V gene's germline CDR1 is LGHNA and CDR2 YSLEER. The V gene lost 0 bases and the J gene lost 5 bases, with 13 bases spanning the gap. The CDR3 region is CASSQDSGADNEKLFF. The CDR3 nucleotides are TGCGCCAGCAGCCAAGATTCAGGGGCGGACAATGAAAAACTGTTTTTT.

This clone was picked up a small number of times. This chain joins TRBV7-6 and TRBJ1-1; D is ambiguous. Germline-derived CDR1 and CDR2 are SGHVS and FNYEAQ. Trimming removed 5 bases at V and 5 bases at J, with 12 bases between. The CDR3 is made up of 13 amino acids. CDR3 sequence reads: CASSRVVTTEAFF. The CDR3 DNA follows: TGTGCCAGCAGCCGGGTCGTGACGACTGAAGCTTTCTTT.

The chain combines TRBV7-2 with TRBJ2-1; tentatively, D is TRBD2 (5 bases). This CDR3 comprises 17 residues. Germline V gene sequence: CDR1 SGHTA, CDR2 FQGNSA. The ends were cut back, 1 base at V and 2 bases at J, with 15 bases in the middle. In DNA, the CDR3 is TGTGCCAGCAGCTTAGGCCGGGAACTCACTACCTACAATGAGCAGTTCTTC. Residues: CASSLGRELTTYNEQFF.

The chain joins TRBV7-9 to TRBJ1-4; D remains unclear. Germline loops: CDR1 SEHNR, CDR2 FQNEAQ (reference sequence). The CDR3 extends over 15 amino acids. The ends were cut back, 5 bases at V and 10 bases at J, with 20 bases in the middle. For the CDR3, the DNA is TGTGCCAGCAGCCTAGGGCTAGATCGGCTGGGAAAACTGTTTTTT. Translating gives CASSLGLDRLGKLFF.

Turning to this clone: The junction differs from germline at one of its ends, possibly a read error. The CDR3 DNA reads as TGTGCCAGCAGCTTAGTGCTCGAGAACCCTGAAGCTTTCTTT. Residues: CASSLVLENPEAFF. The V and J genes are TRBV11-1 and TRBJ1-1; unclear D gene. CDR3 size: 14 residues. Germline values: CDR1 SGHAT, CDR2 FQDESV (reference sequence).

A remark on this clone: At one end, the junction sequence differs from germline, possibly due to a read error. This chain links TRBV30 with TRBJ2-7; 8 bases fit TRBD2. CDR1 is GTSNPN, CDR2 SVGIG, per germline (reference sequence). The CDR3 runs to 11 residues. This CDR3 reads CAWMTPGGNHF. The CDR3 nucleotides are TGTGCCTGGATGACTCCGGGGGGGAATCACTTC.

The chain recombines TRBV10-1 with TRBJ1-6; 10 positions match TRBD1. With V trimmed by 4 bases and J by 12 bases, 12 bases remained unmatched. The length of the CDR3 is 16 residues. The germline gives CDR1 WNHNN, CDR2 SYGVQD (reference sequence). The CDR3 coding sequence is TGCGCCAGCAGTGCTGGCGGGGACAGGGGTTTTGGACCCCTCCACTTT. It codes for CASSAGGDRGFGPLHF.

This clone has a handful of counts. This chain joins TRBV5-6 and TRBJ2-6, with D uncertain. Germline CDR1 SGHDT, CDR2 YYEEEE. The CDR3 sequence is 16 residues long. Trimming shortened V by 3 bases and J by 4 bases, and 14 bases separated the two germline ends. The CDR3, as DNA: TGTGCCAGCAGCTCGTACGGGTTCTTCGGGGCCAACGTCCTGACTTTC. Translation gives CASSSYGFFGANVLTF.

The CDR3 reads CASSQSFSSYNSPLHF. The CDR3 DNA reads TGTGCCAGCAGCCAATCTTTTAGCTCCTATAATTCACCCCTCCACTTT. V is TRBV7-2 and J is TRBJ1-6; no clear D gene. CDR1 and CDR2 from the germline V gene are SGHTA and FQGNSA. The CDR3 has 16 residues. V dropped 5 bases and J dropped 0 bases, with 11 bases sitting between them.

In DNA, the CDR3 is TGTGCCAGCAGTGTCCTGGACTGGTTCTCCTACAATGAGCAGTTCTTC. This sequence encodes CASSVLDWFSYNEQFF. This sequence joins TRBV6-1 and TRBJ2-1, with D possibly matching TRBD2 (5 bases). The V and J ends lost 4 bases and 0 bases respectively, with 13 bases between them. Germline V CDR1 and CDR2: MNHNS, SASEGT. The CDR3 covers 16 residues.

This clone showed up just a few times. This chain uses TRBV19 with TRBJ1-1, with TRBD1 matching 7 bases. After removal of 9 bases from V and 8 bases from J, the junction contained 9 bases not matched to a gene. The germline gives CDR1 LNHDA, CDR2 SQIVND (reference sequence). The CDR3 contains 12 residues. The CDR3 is CASGTEDGEAFF. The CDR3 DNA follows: TGTGCCAGCGGGACAGAGGATGGGGAAGCTTTCTTT.

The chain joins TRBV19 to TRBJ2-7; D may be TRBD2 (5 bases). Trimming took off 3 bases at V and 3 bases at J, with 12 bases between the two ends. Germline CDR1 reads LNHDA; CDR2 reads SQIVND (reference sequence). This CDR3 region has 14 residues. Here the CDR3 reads CASSIRAEHYEQYF. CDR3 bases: TGTGCCAGTAGTATCAGAGCGGAACACTACGAGCAGTACTTC.

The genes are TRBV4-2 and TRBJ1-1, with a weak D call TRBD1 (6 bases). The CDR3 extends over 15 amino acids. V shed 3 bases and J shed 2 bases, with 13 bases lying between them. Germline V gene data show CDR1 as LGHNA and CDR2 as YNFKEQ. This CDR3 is CASSQQTGLNTEAFF. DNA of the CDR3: TGTGCCAGCAGCCAGCAGACAGGTCTAAACACTGAAGCTTTCTTT.

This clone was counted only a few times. CDR3 loop: CASSQVTAGRGHGYTF. The CDR3 region has the DNA TGCGCCAGCAGCCAAGTAACGGCCGGCAGGGGGCATGGCTACACCTTC. The genes are TRBV4-3 and TRBJ1-2; 8 nucleotides match TRBD1. V lost 1 base, J lost 6 bases, and 10 bases stayed unmatched. CDR1 and CDR2 from the germline V gene are LGHNA and YSLEER. The CDR3 has 16 residues.

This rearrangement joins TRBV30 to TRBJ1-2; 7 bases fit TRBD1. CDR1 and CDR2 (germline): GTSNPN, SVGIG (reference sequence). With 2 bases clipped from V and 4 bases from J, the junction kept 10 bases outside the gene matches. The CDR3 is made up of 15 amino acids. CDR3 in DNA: TGTGCCTGGAGTCCAAACCGACAGGGCCCCTATGGCTACACCTTC. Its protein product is CAWSPNRQGPYGYTF.